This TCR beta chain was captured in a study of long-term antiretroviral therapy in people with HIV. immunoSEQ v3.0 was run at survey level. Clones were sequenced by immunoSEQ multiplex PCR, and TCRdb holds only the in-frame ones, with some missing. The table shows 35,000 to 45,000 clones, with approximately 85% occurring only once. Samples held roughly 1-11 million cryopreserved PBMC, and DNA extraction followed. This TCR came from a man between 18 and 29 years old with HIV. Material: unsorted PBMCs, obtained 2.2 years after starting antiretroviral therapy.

CDR3 bases: TGTGCCAGCAGTCCCCTCGGAGGGAACGACTATGGCTACACCTTC. This translates into CASSPLGGNDYGYTF. This rearrangement joins TRBV6-5 to TRBJ1-2; D unresolved. Trimming took 5 bases from V and 3 from J, leaving 16 bases between them. Germline-derived CDR1 and CDR2 are MNHEY and SVGAGI. The CDR3 totals 15 residues.